This T cell receptor beta chain emerged from a study of vaccination and CD4 T cells after COVID-19. The wider study: The study drew post-COVID samples a median approximately 100 days after diagnosis (range 35 to 161).

Cultured CD4+ T cells had their DNA profiled by the Oncomine TCR Beta short-read assay. CD4+ T cells were cultured, and genomic DNA was extracted from them. Each CDR3 protein gets one entry after TCRdb re-called the PCR reads with MiXCR. Of just over 3,000 distinct CDR3 sequences listed, 77% are singletons. On this clonotype: As yet, its antigen is unknown.

V dropped 5 bases and J dropped 5 bases, with 16 bases sitting between them. CDR3 length: 15 amino acids. Specified treatment: roughly 10-day PBMC culture with coronavirus spike peptide pools or control peptides (ViraFEST assay). The receptor was isolated from a human donor who had recovered from COVID-19. The genes are TRBV12-3 or TRBV12-4 and TRBJ2-1; D gene ambiguous. Input material: CD4+ T cells from blood, cultured in vitro. CDR3 residues: CASSMGGLLNNEQFF. CDR3 DNA sequence: TGTGCCAGCAGTATGGGCGGTCTGTTAAACAATGAGCAGTTCTTC.